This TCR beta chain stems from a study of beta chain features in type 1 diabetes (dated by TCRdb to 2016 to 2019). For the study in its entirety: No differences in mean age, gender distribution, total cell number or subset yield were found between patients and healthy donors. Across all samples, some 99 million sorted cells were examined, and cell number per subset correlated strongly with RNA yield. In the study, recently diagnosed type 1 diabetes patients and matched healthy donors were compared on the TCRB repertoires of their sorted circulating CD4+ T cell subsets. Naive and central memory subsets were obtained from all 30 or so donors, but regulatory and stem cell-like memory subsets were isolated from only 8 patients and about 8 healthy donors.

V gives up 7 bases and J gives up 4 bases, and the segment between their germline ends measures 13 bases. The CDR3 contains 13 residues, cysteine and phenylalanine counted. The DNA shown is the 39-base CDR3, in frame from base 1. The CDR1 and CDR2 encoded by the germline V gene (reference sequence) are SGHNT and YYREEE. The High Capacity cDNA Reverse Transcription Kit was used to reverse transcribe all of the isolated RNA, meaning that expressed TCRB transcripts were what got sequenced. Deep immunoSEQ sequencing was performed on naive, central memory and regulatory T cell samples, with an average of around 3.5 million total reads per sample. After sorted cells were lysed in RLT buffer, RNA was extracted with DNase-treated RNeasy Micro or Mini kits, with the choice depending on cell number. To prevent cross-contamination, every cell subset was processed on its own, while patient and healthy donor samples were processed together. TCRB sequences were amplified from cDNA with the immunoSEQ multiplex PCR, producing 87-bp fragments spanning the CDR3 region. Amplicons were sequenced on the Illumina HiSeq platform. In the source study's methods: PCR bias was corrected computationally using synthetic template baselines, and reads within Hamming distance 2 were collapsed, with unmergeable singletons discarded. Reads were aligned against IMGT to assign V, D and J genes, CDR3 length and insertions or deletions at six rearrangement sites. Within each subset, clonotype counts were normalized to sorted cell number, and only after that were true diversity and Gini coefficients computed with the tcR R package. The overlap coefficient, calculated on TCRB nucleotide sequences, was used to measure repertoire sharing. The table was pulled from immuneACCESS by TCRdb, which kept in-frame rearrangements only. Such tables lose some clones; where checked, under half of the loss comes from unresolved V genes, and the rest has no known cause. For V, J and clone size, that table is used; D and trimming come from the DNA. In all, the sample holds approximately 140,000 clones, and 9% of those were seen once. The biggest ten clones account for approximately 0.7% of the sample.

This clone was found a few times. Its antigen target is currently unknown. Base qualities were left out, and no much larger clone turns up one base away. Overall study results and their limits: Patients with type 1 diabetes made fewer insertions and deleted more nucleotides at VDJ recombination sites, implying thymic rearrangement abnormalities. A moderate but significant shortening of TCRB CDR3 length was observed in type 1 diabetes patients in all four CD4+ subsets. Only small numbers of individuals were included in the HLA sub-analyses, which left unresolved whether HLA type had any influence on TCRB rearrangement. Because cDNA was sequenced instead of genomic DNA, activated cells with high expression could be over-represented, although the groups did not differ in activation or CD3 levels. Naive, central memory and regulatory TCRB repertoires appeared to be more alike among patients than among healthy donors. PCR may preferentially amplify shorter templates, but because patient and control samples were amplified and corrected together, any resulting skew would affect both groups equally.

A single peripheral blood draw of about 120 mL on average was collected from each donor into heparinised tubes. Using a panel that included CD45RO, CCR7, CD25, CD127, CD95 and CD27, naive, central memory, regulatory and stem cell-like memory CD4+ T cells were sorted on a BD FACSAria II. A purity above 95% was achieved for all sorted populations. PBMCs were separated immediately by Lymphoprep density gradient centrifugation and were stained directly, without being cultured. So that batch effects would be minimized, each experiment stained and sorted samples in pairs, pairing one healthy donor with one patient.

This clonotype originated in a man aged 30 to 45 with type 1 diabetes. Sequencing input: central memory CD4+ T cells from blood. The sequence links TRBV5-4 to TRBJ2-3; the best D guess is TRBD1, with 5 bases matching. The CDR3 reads CASHTTGPDTQYF. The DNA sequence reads TGTGCCAGCCACACAACAGGACCAGATACGCAGTATTTT.